This TCR beta chain was obtained from a study of shared clonotypes between healthy human individuals. Study results and limitations: Measured sharing among donors was expected to vary with sequencing depth. Shared across a few donors were around 5% of the naive CD4 clonotypes. Naive subsets generally exceeded memory subsets in estimated richness.

Remarks on this clone: Its antigen is as yet unknown.

Genomic DNA from each subset was divided evenly over several immunoSEQ plates. Produced via immunoSEQ multiplex PCR; TCRdb's table is partial and in-frame only. The table records approximately 590,000 clones, around 95% of them present only once. Naive-designated CD8 cells lacked CD45RO, were positively enriched for CCR7, and omitted terminally differentiated effector memory CD45RA+ cells. The TCR was taken from a woman in her twenties or thirties in good health. Sequenced material: naive CD8+ T cells sorted from blood.

CDR3 protein: CASSSGQGRYNEKLFF. The CDR3 DNA sequence: TGCGCCAGCAGCTCAGGACAGGGGCGTTATAATGAAAAACTGTTTTTT. The rearrangement joins TRBV5-1 to TRBJ1-4; 9 bases are a match to TRBD1. This CDR3 has 16 residues. Germline loops: CDR1 SGHRS, CDR2 YFSETQ. J was trimmed by 4 bases and V by 3 bases; bases with no gene match: 7.